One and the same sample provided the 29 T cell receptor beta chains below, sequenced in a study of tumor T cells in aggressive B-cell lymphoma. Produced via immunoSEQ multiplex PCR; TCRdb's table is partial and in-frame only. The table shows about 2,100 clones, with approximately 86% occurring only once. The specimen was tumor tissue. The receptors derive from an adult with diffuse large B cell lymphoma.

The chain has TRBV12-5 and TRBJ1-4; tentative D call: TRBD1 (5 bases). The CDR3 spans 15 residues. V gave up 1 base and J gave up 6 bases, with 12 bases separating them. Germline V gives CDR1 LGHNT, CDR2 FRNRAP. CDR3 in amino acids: CASGLALTEYEKLFF. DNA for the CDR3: TGTGCTAGTGGTTTGGCCCTGACAGAGTATGAAAAACTGTTTTTT.

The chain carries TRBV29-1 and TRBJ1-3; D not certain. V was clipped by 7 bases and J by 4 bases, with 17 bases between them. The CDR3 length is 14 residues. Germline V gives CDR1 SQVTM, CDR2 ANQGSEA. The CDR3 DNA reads TGCAGCGCGAGTGGGCTCTATGGCGGAAACACCATATATTTT. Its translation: CSASGLYGGNTIYF. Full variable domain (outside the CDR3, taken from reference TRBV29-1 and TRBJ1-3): SAVISQKPSRDICQRGTSLTIQCQVDSQVTMMFWYRQQPGQSLTLIATANQGSEATYESGFVIDKFPISRPNLTFSTLTVSNMSPEDSSIYLCSASGLYGGNTIYFGEGSWLTVV.

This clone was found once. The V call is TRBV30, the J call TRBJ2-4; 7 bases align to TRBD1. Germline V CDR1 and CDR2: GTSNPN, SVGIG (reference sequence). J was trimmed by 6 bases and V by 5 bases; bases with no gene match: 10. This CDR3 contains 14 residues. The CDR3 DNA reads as TGTGCCTGGGGAACGTCGGGACAGTTAAACATTCAGTACTTC. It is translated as CAWGTSGQLNIQYF.

DNA of the CDR3: TGTGCCAGCTCACTAGACAGGGTATATGACACTGAAGCTTTCTTT. This translates into CASSLDRVYDTEAFF. The chain is built from TRBV18 and TRBJ1-1; 7 bases are shared with TRBD1. CDR3 length equals 15 residues. The V segment lost 4 bases and the J segment 3 bases; nucleotides outside the gene matches: 8. The germline V gene has CDR1 KGHSH and CDR2 LQKENI.

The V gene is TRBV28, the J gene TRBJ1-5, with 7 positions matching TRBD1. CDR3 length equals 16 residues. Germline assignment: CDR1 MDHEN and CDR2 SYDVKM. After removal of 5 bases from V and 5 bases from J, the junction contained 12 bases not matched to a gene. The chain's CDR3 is CASSNYPGRGDQPQHF. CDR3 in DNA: TGTGCCAGCAGTAACTACCCCGGCAGGGGGGATCAGCCCCAGCATTTT.

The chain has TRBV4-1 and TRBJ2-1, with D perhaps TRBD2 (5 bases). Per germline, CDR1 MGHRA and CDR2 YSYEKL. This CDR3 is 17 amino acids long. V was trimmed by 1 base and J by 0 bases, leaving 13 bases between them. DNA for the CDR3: TGCGCCAGCAGCCAAGGGGGAGAGAGTAGCTCCTACAATGAGCAGTTCTTC. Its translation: CASSQGGESSSYNEQFF.

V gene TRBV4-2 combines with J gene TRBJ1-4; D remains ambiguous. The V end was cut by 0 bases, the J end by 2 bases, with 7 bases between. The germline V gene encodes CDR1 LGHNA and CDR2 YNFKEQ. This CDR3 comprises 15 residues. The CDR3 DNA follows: TGTGCCAGCAGCCAAGATGTCCGGACTAATGAAAAACTGTTTTTT. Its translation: CASSQDVRTNEKLFF.

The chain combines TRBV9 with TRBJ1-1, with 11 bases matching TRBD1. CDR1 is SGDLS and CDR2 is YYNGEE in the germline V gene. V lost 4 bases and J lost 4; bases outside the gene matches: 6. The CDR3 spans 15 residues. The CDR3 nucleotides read TGTGCCAGCAGCTTTGCCGGGACAGGGGGCACTGAAGCTTTCTTT. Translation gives CASSFAGTGGTEAFF.

The CDR3 DNA reads as TGTGCCAGCAGTTACGACAGGGGAGCCAAAAACATTCAGTACTTC. It yields the protein CASSYDRGAKNIQYF. This rearrangement joins TRBV6-5 to TRBJ2-4, with 8 bases identical to TRBD1. This CDR3 comprises 15 residues. CDR1 and CDR2 from the germline V gene are MNHEY and SVGAGI. Losses at the gene ends were 2 bases for V and 0 bases for J; bases not matched to a gene: 0.

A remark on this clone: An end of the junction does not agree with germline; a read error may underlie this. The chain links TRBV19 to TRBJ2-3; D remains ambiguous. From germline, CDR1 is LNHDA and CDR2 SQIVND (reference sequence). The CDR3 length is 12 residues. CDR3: CASSSGTNTQYF. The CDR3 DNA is TGTGCCAGTAGTAGTGGCACAAATACGCAGTATTTT.

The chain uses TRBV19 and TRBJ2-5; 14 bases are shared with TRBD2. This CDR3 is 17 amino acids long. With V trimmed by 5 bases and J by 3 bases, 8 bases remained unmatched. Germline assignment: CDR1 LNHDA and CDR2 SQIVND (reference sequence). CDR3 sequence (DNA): TGTGCCAGTAGTCTCGGGACTAGCGGGGGCCCTAAAGAGACCCAGTACTTC. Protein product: CASSLGTSGGPKETQYF.

For the CDR3, the DNA is TGTGCCAGCAGCCCCCAGGGTGAGACCCAGTACTTC. This sequence encodes CASSPQGETQYF. V gene TRBV13 combines with J gene TRBJ2-5, with TRBD1 as a possible D gene (5 bases). In germline, CDR1 is PRHDT, CDR2 FYEKMQ (reference sequence). The CDR3 is 12 amino acids. V lost 5 bases to trimming and J lost 5 bases, with 9 bases between them.

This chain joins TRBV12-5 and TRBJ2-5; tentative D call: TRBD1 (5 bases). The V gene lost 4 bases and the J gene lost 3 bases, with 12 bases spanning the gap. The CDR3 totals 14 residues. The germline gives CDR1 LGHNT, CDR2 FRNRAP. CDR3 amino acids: CASGSQGGEETQYF. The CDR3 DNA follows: TGTGCTAGTGGTTCCCAGGGTGGTGAAGAGACCCAGTACTTC.

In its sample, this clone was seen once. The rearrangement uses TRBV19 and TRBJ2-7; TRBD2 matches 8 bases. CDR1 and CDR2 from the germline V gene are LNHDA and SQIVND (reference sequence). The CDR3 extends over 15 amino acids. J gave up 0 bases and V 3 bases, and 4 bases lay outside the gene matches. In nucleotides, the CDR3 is TGTGCCAGTAGTATTGTAGCGGGGCACTCCTACGAGCAGTACTTC. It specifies CASSIVAGHSYEQYF.

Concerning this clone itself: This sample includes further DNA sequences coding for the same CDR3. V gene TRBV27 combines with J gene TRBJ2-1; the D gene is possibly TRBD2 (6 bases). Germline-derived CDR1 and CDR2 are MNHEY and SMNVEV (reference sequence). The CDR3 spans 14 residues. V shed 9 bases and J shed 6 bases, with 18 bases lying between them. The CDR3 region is CASSRDLAVNEQFF. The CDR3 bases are TGTGCCAGTAGCCGGGACTTAGCCGTCAATGAGCAGTTCTTC.

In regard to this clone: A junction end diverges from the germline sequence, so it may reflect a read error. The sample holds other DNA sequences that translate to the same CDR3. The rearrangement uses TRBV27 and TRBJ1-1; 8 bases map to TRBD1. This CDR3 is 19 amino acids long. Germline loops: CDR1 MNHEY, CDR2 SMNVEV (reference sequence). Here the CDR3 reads CASSPDPRKRQGLVGEAFF. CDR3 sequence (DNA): TGTGCCAGCAGTCCGGACCCAAGAAAGAGACAGGGGTTGGTGGGTGAAGCCTTCTTT.

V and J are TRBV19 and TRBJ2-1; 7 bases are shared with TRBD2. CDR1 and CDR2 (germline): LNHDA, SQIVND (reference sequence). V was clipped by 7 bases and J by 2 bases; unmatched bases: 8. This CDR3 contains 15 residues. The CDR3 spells CASTTGGSTYNEQFF. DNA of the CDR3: TGTGCCAGTACAACCGGCGGGAGTACCTACAATGAGCAGTTCTTC.

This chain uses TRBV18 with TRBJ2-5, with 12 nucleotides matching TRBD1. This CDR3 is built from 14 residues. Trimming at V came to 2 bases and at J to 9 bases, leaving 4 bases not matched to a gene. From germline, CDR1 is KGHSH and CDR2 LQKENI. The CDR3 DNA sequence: TGTGCCAGCTCACCATCGGGACAGGGGGCGGCCCAGTACTTC. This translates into CASSPSGQGAAQYF.

The CDR3, as DNA: TGTGCCAGCAGCTTGTCAGGGACAGGGTCGACCGGGGAGCTGTTTTTT. Its protein is CASSLSGTGSTGELFF. The chain is built from TRBV5-4 and TRBJ2-2; 9 bases fit TRBD1. This CDR3 has 16 residues. The germline gives CDR1 SGHNT, CDR2 YYREEE (reference sequence). The junction had 6 bases not matched to a gene; V was cut back by 1 base and J by 5 bases.

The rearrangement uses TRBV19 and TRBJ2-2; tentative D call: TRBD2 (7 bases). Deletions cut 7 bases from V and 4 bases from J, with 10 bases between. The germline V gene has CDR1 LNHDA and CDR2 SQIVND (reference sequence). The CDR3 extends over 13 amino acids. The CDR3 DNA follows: TGTGCCAGTAAGGGGGGGGGCACCGGGGAGCTGTTTTTT. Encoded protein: CASKGGGTGELFF.

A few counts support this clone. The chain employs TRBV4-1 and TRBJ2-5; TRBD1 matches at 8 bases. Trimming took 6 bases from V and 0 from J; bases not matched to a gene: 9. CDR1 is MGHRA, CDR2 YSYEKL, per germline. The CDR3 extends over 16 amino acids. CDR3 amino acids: CASSYTGGFDQETQYF. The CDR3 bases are TGCGCCAGCAGTTACACAGGGGGTTTTGACCAAGAGACCCAGTACTTC.

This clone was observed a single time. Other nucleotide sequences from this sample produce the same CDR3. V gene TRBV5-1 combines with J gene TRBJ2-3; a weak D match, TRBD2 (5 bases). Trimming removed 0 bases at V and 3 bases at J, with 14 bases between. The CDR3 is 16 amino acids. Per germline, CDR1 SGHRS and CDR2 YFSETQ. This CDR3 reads CASSLAATPGTDTQYF. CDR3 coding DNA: TGCGCCAGCAGCTTGGCTGCCACCCCGGGGACAGATACGCAGTATTTT. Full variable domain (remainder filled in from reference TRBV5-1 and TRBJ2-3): KAGVTQTPRYLIKTRGQQVTLSCSPISGHRSVSWYQQTPGQGLQFLFEYFSETQRNKGNFPGRFSGRQFSNSRSEMNVSTLELGDSALYLCASSLAATPGTDTQYFGPGTRLTVL.

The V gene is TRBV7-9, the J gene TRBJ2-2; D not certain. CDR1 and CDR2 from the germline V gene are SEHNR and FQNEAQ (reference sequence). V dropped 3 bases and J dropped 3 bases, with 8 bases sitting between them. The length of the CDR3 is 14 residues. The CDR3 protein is CASSLTRDTGELFF. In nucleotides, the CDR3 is TGTGCCAGCAGCTTGACAAGAGACACCGGGGAGCTGTTTTTT.

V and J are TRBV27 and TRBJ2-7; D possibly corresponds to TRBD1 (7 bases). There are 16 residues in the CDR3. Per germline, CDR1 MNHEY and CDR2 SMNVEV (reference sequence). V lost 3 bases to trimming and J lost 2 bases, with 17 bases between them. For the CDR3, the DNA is TGTGCCAGCAGTTTTCAGACCTCAGGGGGGCCCTACGAGCAGTACTTC. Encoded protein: CASSFQTSGGPYEQYF.

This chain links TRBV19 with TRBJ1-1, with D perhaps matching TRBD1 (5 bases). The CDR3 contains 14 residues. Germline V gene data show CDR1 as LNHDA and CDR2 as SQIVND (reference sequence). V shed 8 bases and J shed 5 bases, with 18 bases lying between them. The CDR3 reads CASRTGSSGTEAFF. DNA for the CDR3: TGTGCCAGTCGTACAGGCTCGTCAGGGACTGAAGCTTTCTTT.

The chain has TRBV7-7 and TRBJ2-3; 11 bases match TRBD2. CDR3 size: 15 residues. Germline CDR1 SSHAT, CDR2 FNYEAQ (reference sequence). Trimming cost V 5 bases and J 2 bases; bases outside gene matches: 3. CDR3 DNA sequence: TGTGCCAGCAGCCCGGGACTAGCGGTCACAGATACGCAGTATTTT. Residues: CASSPGLAVTDTQYF. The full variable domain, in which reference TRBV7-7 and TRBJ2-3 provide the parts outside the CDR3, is GAGVSQSPRYKVTKRGQDVTLRCDPISSHATLYWYQQALGQGPEFLTYFNYEAQPDKSGLPSDRFSAERPEGSISTLTIQRTEQRDSAMYRCASSPGLAVTDTQYFGPGTRLTVL.

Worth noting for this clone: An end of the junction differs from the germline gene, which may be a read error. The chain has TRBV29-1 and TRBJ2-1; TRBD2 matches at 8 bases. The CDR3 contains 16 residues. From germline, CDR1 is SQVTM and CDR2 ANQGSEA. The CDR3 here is CSIEGGGSGSYNEQFF. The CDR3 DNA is TGCAGCATTGAAGGGGGGGGGAGCGGGAGTTACAATGAGCAGTTCTTC.

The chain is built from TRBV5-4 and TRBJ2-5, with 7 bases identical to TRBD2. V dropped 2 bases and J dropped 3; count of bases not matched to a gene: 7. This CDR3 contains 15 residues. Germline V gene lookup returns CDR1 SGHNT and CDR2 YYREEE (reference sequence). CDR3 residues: CASSFSWGGEETQYF. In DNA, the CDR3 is TGTGCCAGCAGCTTTTCTTGGGGGGGAGAAGAGACCCAGTACTTC.

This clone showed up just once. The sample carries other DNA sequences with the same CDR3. The CDR3 region is CASSLGGTSVFNEQFF. CDR3 sequence (DNA): TGTGCCAGCAGTCTCGGCGGGACTAGCGTGTTCAATGAGCAGTTCTTC. The chain carries TRBV7-2 and TRBJ2-1; 10 bases are shared with TRBD2. The CDR3 consists of 16 residues. V was clipped by 6 bases and J by 6 bases; unmatched bases: 11. Germline values: CDR1 SGHTA, CDR2 FQGNSA.